This T cell receptor (beta chain) is drawn from a study of high-grade serous ovarian cancer treatment subgroups. Comment on this clone: Antigen specificity is unknown.

The tumor samples were collected prior to definitive surgery or chemotherapy. Study outcomes and limitations: Bulk tumor TCR sequencing gave no spatial information.

Measured with immunoSEQ multiplex PCR; TCRdb has only the in-frame clones, and not every one. The table lists about 7,400 clones, 62% of them singletons. This CDR3 spans 15 amino acids. Per the germline V gene, CDR1 is SGHTA and CDR2 is FQGNSA. V lost 3 bases, J lost 1 base, and 12 bases lay in between. The sample was tumor tissue. This chain joins TRBV7-2 and TRBJ1-2, with D unresolved. This TCR derives from a human donor with high-grade serous ovarian cancer. This CDR3 is CASSLGFRGNYGYTF. CDR3 bases: TGTGCCAGCAGCTTGGGATTCCGGGGTAACTATGGCTACACCTTC.